This T cell receptor (beta chain) comes out of a study of blood T cells in healthy people across ages. On the study more broadly: In model experiments, template switching was able to capture about one barcoded beta molecule for every two T cells that were present.

This clonotype has just a few counts. Germline V gene lookup returns CDR1 SGDLS and CDR2 YYNGEE. Trimming left V 1 base short and J 9 bases short, with 14 bases between. The CDR3 runs to 14 residues. Sample-barcoded 5' priming and a J-beta primer mix drove a second PCR of roughly 7 to 11 cycles. Each CDR3 protein gets one entry after TCRdb re-called the 5' RACE reads with MiXCR. The table lists 750,000 to 950,000 distinct CDR3 sequences, roughly 53% of them singletons. This chain joins TRBV9 and TRBJ2-1, with D perhaps matching TRBD1 (6 bases). The clonotype was recovered from an elderly man in good health. Sequencing was done on a sample of blood. The chain's CDR3 is CASSVSTGIGEQFF. CDR3 coding DNA: TGTGCCAGCAGCGTATCGACAGGTATCGGTGAGCAGTTCTTC.